This T cell receptor (beta chain) was recovered during a study of shared T cell receptors in the human thymus. CDR3 length: 16 amino acids. Germline CDR1 SGHNT, CDR2 YENEEA. V gave up 2 bases and J gave up 2 bases, with 10 bases separating them. Only in-frame clones appear in the TCRdb table, and some are missing; sequencing was by immunoSEQ multiplex PCR. The sample has under 850,000 clones; 85% to 90% are singletons. These data were likewise used in another study, on human thymus T cells. That study adds: Corrective heart surgery yielded the resections from which the thymus tissue came.

This chain joins TRBV11-3 and TRBJ2-6; D unclear. The TCR comes from a boy in the first two years of life with a congenital heart defect. Sequences were obtained from thymocytes. CDR3 region: CASSLSQVAGANVLTF. CDR3 nucleotide sequence: TGTGCCAGCAGCTTAAGTCAAGTAGCTGGGGCCAACGTCCTGACTTTC.